This T cell receptor beta chain was identified in a study of cytomegalovirus exposure and HLA in healthy donors. In its sample, this clone was seen a few times. Germline V gene data show CDR1 as MNHNS and CDR2 as SASEGT. The CDR3 contains 13 residues. Between the trimmed V and J ends, which lost 6 bases and 1 base, there was a span of 9 bases. The PCR contained 60 Vbeta and 13 Jbeta primers. Here immunoSEQ multiplex PCR was the method, and the copy in TCRdb shows in-frame clones only, minus some. The sample includes 95,000 to 150,000 clones, approximately 80% of them seen just once. The clonotype originates from a woman between 40 and 50 years old in good health and CMV-seropositive. V and J are TRBV6-1 and TRBJ1-1; D may be TRBD1 (6 bases). Sequenced input: PBMCs. The CDR3 here is CASSVTGNTEAFF. In DNA form, the CDR3 reads TGTGCCAGCAGCGTGACAGGGAACACTGAAGCTTTCTTT.